This T cell receptor beta chain was profiled in a study of blood T cell repertoires in COVID-19. Study as a whole: Sites across the United States, Italy and Spain contributed samples from acute and convalescent COVID-19. T cells, B-cell-depleted T cells, or PBMCs supplied cDNA or gDNA.

The CDR3 loop spans 16 amino acids. CDR1 is SGHDN, CDR2 FVKESK, per germline. The V end lost 5 bases, the J end lost 0 bases, and 13 bases lay between the germline ends. Per the study methods: The authors estimated nucleated cell counts from reference gene primer amplification. Measured with immunoSEQ multiplex PCR; TCRdb has only the in-frame clones, and not every one. The V and J calls and clone size come from that table; D and trimming were worked out from the DNA. The sample comprises approximately 250,000 clones, around 86% of which are singletons, and approximately 4% rests with the top ten. Sequenced sample: peripheral blood. The chain employs TRBV14 and TRBJ2-2, with D possibly TRBD2 on 6 matching bases. This clonotype originated in a man between 18 and 35 years old with active or convalescent COVID-19. The CDR3: CASSAWRAANTGELFF. The CDR3 nucleotides are TGTGCCAGCAGCGCCTGGAGGGCAGCGAACACCGGGGAGCTGTTTTTT.